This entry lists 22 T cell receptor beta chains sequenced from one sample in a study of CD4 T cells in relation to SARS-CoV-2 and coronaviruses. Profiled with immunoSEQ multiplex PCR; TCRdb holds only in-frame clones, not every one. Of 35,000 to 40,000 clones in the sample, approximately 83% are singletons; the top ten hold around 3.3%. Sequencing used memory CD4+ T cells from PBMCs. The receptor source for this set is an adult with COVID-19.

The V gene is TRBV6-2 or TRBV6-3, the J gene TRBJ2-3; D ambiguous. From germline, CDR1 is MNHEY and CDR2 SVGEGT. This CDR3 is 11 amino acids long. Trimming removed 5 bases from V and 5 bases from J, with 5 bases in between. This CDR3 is CASSQLDTQYF. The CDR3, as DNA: TGTGCCAGCAGTCAACTAGATACGCAGTATTTT.

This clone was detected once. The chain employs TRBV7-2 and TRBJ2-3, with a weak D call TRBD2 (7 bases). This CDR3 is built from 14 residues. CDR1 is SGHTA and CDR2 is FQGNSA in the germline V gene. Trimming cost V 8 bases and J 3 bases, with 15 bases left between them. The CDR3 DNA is TGTGCCAGCGGCCGCAAGGGGGGGACAGATACGCAGTATTTT. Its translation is CASGRKGGTDTQYF.

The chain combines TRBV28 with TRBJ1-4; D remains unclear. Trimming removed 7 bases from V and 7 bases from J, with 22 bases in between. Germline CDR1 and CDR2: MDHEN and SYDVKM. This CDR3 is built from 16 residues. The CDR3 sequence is CASTPAGSGLSEKLFF. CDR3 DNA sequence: TGTGCCAGCACTCCGGCGGGATCGGGCCTTAGTGAAAAACTGTTTTTT.

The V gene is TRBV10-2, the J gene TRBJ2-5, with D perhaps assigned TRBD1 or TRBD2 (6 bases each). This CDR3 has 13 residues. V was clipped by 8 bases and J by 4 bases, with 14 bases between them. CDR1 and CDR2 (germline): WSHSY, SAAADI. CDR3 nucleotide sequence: TGCGCCAGCGGCGCCAGGGGAGGAGAGACCCAGTACTTC. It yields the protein CASGARGGETQYF.

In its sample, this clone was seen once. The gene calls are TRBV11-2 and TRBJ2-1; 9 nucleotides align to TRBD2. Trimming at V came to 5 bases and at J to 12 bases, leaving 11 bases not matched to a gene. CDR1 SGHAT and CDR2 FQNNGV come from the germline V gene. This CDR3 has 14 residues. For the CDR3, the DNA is TGTGCCAGCAGCAGTCTAGCGGGACGGGGTGCGCAGTTCTTC. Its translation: CASSSLAGRGAQFF.

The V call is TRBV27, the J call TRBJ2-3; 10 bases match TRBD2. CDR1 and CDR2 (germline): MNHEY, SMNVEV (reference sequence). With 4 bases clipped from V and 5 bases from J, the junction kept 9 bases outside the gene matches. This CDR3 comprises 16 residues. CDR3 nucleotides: TGTGCCAGCAGTTCCGCTAGCGGGAGTATACTAGATACGCAGTATTTT. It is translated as CASSSASGSILDTQYF.

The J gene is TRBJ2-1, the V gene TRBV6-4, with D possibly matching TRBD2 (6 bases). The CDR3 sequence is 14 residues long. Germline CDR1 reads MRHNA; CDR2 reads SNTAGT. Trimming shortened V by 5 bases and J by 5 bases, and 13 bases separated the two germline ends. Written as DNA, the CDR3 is TGTGCCAGCAGTTATAGCGGAGGGGACAATGAGCAGTTCTTC. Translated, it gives CASSYSGGDNEQFF.

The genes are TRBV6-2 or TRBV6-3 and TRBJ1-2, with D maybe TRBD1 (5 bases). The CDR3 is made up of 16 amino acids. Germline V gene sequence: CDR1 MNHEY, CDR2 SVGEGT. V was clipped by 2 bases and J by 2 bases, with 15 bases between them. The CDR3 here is CASSYLPGRQNYGYTF. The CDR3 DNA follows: TGTGCCAGCAGTTACCTACCAGGGAGACAAAACTATGGCTACACCTTC.

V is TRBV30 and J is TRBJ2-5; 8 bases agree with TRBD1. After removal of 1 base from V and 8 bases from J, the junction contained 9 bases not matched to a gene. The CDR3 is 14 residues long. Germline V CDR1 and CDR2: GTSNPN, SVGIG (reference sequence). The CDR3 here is CAWSAGGGFPTQYF. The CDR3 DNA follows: TGTGCCTGGAGTGCAGGGGGCGGGTTCCCCACCCAGTACTTC.

DNA of the CDR3: TGCGCCAGCAGCTTGGAGGCTAGCTCACCTACGATGCAGTACTTC. It translates to CASSLEASSPTMQYF. This sequence joins TRBV5-1 and TRBJ2-7; possibly TRBD2 for D (5 bases). Germline CDR1 SGHRS, CDR2 YFSETQ. The CDR3 has 15 residues. V lost 0 bases to trimming and J lost 9 bases, with 19 bases between them.

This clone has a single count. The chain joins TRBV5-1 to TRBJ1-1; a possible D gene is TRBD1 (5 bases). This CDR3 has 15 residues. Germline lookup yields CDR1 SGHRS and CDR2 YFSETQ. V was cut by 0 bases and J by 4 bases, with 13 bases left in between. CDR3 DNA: TGCGCCAGCAGCTTGGGTGTTGGGGGACCCACTGAAGCTTTCTTT. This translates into CASSLGVGGPTEAFF. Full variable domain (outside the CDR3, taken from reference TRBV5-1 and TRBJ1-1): KAGVTQTPRYLIKTRGQQVTLSCSPISGHRSVSWYQQTPGQGLQFLFEYFSETQRNKGNFPGRFSGRQFSNSRSEMNVSTLELGDSALYLCASSLGVGGPTEAFFGQGTRLTVV.

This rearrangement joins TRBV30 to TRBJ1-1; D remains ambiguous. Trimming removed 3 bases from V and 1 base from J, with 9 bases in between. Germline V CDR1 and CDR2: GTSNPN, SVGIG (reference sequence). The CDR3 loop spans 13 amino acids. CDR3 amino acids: CAWRWAGNTEAFF. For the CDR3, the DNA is TGTGCCTGGAGGTGGGCAGGGAACACTGAAGCTTTCTTT.

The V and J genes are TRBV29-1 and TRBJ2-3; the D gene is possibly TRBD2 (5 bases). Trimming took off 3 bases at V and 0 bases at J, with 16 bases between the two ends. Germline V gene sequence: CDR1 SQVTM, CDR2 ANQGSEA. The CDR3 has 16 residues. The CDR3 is CSVDRPSGRSTDTQYF. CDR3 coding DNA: TGCAGCGTTGATAGACCCAGCGGAAGAAGCACAGATACGCAGTATTTT.

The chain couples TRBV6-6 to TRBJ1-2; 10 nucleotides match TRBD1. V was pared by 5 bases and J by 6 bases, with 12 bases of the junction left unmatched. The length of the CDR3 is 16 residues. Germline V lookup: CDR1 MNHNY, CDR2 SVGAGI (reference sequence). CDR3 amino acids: CASSTGTGVLANGYTF. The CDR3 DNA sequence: TGTGCCAGCAGTACGGGGACAGGGGTTCTGGCTAATGGCTACACCTTC.

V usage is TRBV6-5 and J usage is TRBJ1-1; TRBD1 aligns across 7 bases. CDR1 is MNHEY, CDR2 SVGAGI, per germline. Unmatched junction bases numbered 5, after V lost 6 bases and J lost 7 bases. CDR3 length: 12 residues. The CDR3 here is CASRPGTVEAFF. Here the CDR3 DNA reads TGTGCCAGCAGGCCCGGGACAGTTGAAGCTTTCTTT.

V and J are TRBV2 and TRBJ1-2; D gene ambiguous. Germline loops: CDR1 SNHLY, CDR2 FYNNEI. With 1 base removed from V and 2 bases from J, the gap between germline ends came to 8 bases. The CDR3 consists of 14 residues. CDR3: CASSEGAENYGYTF. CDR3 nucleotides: TGTGCCAGCAGTGAAGGGGCGGAGAACTATGGCTACACCTTC.

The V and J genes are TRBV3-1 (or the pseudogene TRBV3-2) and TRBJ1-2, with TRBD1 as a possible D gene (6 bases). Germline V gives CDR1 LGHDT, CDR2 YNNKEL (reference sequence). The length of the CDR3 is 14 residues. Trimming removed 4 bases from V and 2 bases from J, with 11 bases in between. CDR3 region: CASSPRGANYGYTF. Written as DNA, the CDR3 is TGTGCCAGCAGCCCTCGGGGGGCGAACTATGGCTACACCTTC.

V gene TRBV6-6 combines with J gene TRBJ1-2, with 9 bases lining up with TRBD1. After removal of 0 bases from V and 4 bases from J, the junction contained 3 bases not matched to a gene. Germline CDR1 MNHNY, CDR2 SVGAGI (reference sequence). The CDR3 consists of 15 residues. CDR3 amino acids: CASSYSTGGGYGYTF. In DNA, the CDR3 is TGTGCCAGCAGTTACTCGACAGGGGGTGGCTATGGCTACACCTTC.

The CDR3 DNA is TGTGCCAGCAGCCAAGAGACAGGGCTTAATTCACCCCTCCACTTT. It codes for CASSQETGLNSPLHF. The chain carries TRBV4-2 and TRBJ1-6; 7 nucleotides agree with TRBD1. CDR3 size: 15 residues. Germline CDR1 and CDR2: LGHNA and YNFKEQ. After removal of 0 bases from V and 6 bases from J, the junction contained 2 bases not matched to a gene.

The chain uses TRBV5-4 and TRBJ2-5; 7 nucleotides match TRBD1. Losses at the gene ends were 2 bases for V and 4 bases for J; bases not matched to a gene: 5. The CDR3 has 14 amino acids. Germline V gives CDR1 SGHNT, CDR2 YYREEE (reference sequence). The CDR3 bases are TGTGCCAGCAGCTTTGAGGGGGCGGGAGAGACCCAGTACTTC. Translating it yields CASSFEGAGETQYF.

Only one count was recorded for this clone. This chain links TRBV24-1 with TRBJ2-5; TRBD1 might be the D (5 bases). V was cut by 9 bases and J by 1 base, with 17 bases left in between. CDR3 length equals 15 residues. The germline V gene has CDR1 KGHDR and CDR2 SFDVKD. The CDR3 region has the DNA TGTGCCACCGGAGACAGCGCACTTCCCCAAGAGACCCAGTACTTC. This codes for CATGDSALPQETQYF.

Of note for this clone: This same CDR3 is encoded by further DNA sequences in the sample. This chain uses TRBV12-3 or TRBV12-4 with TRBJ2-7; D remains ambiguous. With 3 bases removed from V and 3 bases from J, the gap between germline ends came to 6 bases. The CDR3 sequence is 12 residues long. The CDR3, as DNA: TGTGCCAGCAGTTTCCGGAACTACGAGCAGTACTTC. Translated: CASSFRNYEQYF.